This T cell receptor (beta chain) was sequenced during a study of molecular identifiers for immune sequencing clone quantification. Trimming cost V 5 bases and J 5 bases, with 15 bases left between them. The germline CDR1 and CDR2 sequences are SEHNR and FQNEAQ (reference sequence). CDR3 length: 14 residues. This clonotype was detected a few times. As yet, its antigen is unknown. Broader study findings: Spiked Jurkat TCR RNA equivalent to one cell reportedly surfaced among roughly 1 million naive cells.

TCRdb reprocessed the PCR reads with MiXCR, giving one entry per CDR3 protein. The sample includes about 40,000 distinct CDR3 sequences, about 24% seen only once; the top ten take about 0.91%. This receptor was obtained from a human donor in good health. Some libraries in this study had Jurkat cell RNA spiked in. Sequencing input: naive CD8+ T cells from blood, with Jurkat cell RNA spiked in. Subset in this sample: FACS-sorted CD8+CD4-CCR7+CD45RA+ naive T cells. This rearrangement joins TRBV7-9 to TRBJ2-5, with D possibly matching TRBD1 (5 bases). The CDR3 spells CASSTLGAWETQYF. In DNA form, the CDR3 reads TGTGCCAGCAGCACCCTTGGGGCGTGGGAGACCCAGTACTTC.